This entry lists 5 T cell receptor beta chains sequenced from one sample in a study of T cells in Graves' hyperthyroidism and ophthalmopathy. TCR beta CDR3 regions were amplified from RNA. The HTBI primer set drove a first-round RT-PCR of the TCR CDR3. TCRdb used MiXCR to reprocess the multiplex PCR reads, holding one entry per CDR3 protein. Of hundreds of thousands of distinct CDR3 sequences in the sample, 14% are singletons; the top ten hold around 5.4%. Material: blood. All receptors derive from a woman aged 30 to 39 with Graves' hyperthyroidism that later progressed to Graves' ophthalmopathy.

This clonotype was counted only a few times. This CDR3 reads CAWRPQPGQSNTGELFF. The CDR3 DNA reads TGTGCCTGGAGGCCCCAACCGGGGCAATCCAACACCGGGGAGCTGTTTTTT. The chain has TRBV30 and TRBJ2-2; D might be TRBD1 or TRBD2, each matching 5 bases. The V and J ends lost 3 bases and 2 bases respectively, with 19 bases between them. Germline values: CDR1 GTSNPN, CDR2 SVGIG (reference sequence). The CDR3 is 17 residues long.

This clonotype was counted at least ten times. The chain joins TRBV29-1 to TRBJ2-7; TRBD2 aligns across 14 bases. The CDR3 contains 15 residues. Trimming removed 2 bases from V and 6 bases from J; junction bases left unmatched: 6. Germline CDR1 SQVTM, CDR2 ANQGSEA. For the CDR3, the DNA is TGCAGCGTTGAAAGGGGGACTAGCGGGAGTGGCGAGCAGTACTTC. Translating gives CSVERGTSGSGEQYF.

The chain recombines TRBV7-9 with TRBJ2-7, with 10 bases identical to TRBD2. CDR3 size: 15 residues. Per germline, CDR1 SEHNR and CDR2 FQNEAQ (reference sequence). Germline trimming cut 3 bases from V and 5 bases from J; bases unmatched to any gene: 7. The CDR3 is CASSLSLAGAHEQYF. The CDR3 coding sequence is TGTGCCAGCAGCTTGTCCCTAGCGGGAGCTCACGAGCAGTACTTC.

With regard to this clonotype: Here the CDR3 omits its conserved ending phenylalanine or tryptophan, so a read error is the likely source. This chain joins TRBV4-1 and TRBJ1-1; D uncertain. CDR1 and CDR2 (germline): MGHRA, YSYEKL. Between the trimmed V and J ends, which lost 2 bases and 2 bases, there was a span of 12 bases. The CDR3 length is 15 residues. CDR3 sequence (DNA): TGCGCCAGCAGCCAATCGGGAGAGATTAACACTGAAGCTTTCCTT. It is translated as CASSQSGEINTEAFL.

This clonotype was seen ten or more times. The genes are TRBV12-3 or TRBV12-4 and TRBJ2-3, with D perhaps matching TRBD2 (5 bases). The CDR3 contains 13 residues. Trimming left V 7 bases short and J 4 bases short, with 12 bases between. The CDR3 DNA follows: TGTGCCAGCACCCTCGCGGGCCCAGATACGCAGTATTTT. Amino acids: CASTLAGPDTQYF.